This TCR beta chain was identified during a study of blood T cell repertoires in COVID-19. Overall study context: Sample material is recorded as cDNA or gDNA derived from T cells, B-cell-depleted T cells, or PBMCs.

Trimming took 7 bases from V and 7 from J, leaving 23 bases between them. The germline CDR1 and CDR2 sequences are MDHEN and SYDVKM. The CDR3 is 15 residues long. Repertoires were generated with immunoSEQ multiplex PCR, while TCRdb's copy carries only in-frame clones and drops some. Seen here are tens of thousands of clones, about 85% observed once, and the top ten hold 38%. The V gene is TRBV28, the J gene TRBJ2-7; D perhaps matches TRBD1 (6 bases). This clonotype was obtained from a man of 80 years or more with acute or convalescent COVID-19. Sequencing input: peripheral blood. As DNA, the CDR3 is TGTGCCAGCACCTCCGCCGACAGGAGACAGGATGAGCAGTACTTC. The encoded protein is CASTSADRRQDEQYF.